This T cell receptor (beta chain) was profiled in a study of blood T cells in healthy people across ages. A sample-barcoded 5' primer and a J-beta primer mix were used in a second PCR of about 6 to 11 cycles. In TCRdb, the 5' RACE reads were re-called with MiXCR into one record per CDR3 protein. The data contain more than 900,000 distinct CDR3 sequences, approximately 25% of them singletons. There are a few counts of this clonotype. The CDR3 has 16 amino acids. The trim removed 7 bases at V and 5 bases at J, leaving 12 bases unmatched. Germline CDR1 is LNHDA and CDR2 is SQIVND (reference sequence). The same data also contributed to another study, on T cells of mothers and their children. From that paper: In this cohort, donors were three healthy Caucasian mothers plus their six children. Using about 1.5 ug per 15 ul, all extracted RNA underwent cDNA synthesis. Researchers report slightly higher, though non-significant, overlap in related mother-child pairs than in unrelated pairs.

The sequence derives from a girl aged 2 to 9 in good health. This chain links TRBV19 with TRBJ2-5; 11 nucleotides agree with TRBD2. Source material: blood. The CDR3 sequence: CASTLSGGAFTETQYF. In DNA, the CDR3 is TGTGCCAGTACCCTTAGCGGGGGGGCCTTCACGGAGACCCAGTACTTC.